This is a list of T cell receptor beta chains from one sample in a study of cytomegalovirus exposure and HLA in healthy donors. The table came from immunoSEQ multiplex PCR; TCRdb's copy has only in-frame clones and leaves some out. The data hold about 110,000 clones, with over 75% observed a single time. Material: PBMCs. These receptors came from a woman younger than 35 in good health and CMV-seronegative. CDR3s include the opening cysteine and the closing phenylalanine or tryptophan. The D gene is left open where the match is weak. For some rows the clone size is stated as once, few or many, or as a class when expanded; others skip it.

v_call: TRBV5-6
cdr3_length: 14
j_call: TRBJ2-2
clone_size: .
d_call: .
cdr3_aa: CASLLGAGTGELFF
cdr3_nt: TGTGCCAGCCTCCTAGGGGCTGGGACCGGGGAGCTGTTTTTT

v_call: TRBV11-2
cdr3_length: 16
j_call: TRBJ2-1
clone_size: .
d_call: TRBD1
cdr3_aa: CASTGTGRGVYNEQFF
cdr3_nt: TGTGCCAGCACCGGGACAGGGAGGGGAGTATACAATGAGCAGTTCTTC

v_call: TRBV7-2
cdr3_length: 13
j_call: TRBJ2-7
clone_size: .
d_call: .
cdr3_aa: CASNLPRPGEQYF
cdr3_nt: TGTGCCAGCAACCTCCCGAGGCCTGGCGAGCAGTACTTC

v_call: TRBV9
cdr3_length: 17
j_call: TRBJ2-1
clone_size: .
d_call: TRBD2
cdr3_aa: CASSVAALAGGRNEQFF
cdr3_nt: TGTGCCAGCAGCGTAGCCGCACTAGCGGGGGGCCGCAATGAGCAGTTCTTC

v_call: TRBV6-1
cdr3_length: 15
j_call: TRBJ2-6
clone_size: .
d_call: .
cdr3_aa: CAGGQQPSGANVLTF
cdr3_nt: TGCGCCGGGGGACAGCAACCCTCTGGGGCCAACGTCCTGACTTTC

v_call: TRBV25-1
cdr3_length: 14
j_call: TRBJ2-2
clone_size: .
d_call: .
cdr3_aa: CASSWQGGTGELFF
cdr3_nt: TGTGCCAGCAGCTGGCAGGGGGGCACCGGGGAGCTGTTTTTT

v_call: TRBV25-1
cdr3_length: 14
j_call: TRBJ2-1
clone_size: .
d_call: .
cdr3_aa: CATGSSGTYNEQFF
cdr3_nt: TGTGCCACCGGTTCCTCGGGGACCTACAATGAGCAGTTCTTC

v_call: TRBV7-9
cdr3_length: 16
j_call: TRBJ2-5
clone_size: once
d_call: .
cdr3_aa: CASSRDSRVVEETQYF
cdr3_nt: TGTGCCAGCAGCCGGGACTCGAGGGTTGTAGAGGAGACCCAGTACTTC

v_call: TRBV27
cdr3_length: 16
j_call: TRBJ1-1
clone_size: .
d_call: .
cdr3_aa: CASSPGQQYMNTEAFF
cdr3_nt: TGTGCCAGCAGTCCCGGACAGCAATACATGAACACTGAAGCTTTCTTT

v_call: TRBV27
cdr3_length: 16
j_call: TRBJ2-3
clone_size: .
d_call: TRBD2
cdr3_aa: CASSLSIAGGADTQYF
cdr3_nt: TGTGCCAGCAGTTTATCGATAGCGGGGGGGGCAGATACGCAGTATTTT

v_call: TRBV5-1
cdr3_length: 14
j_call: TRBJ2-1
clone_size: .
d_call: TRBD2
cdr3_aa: CASSLAGAYNEQFF
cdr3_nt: TGCGCCAGCAGCCTAGCGGGGGCCTACAATGAGCAGTTCTTC

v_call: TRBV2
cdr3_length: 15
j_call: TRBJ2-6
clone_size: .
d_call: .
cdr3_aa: CASSRKPSGANVLTF
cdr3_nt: TGTGCCAGCAGTCGAAAGCCCTCCGGGGCCAACGTCCTGACTTTC

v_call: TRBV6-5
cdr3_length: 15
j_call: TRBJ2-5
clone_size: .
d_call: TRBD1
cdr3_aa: CASSQETGSPETQYF
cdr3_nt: TGTGCCAGCAGTCAGGAGACAGGGTCCCCGGAGACCCAGTACTTC

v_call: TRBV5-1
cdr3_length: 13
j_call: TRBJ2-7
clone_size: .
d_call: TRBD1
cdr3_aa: CASSQGQTYEQYF
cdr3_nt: TGCGCCAGCAGCCAGGGACAGACCTACGAGCAGTACTTC

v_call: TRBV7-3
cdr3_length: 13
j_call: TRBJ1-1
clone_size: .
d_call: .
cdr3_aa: CASSRQENTEAFF
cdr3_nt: TGTGCCAGCAGCCGGCAGGAGAACACTGAAGCTTTCTTT

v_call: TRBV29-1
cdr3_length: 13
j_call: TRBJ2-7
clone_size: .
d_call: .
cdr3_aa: CSAAGSTAYEQYF
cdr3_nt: TGCAGCGCTGCAGGCTCCACAGCTTACGAGCAGTACTTC

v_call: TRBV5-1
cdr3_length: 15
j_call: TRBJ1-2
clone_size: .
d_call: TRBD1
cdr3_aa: CASSSTGGSIYGYTF
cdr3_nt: TGCGCCAGCAGCTCTACAGGGGGCAGTATCTATGGCTACACCTTC

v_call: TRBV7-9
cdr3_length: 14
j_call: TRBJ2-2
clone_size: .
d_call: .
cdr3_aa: CASSLDINTGELFF
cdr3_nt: TGTGCCAGCAGCTTAGATATAAACACCGGGGAGCTGTTTTTT

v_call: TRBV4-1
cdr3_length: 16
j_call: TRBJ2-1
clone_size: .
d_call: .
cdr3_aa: CASSPEDQGSYNEQFF
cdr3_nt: TGCGCCAGCAGCCCAGAGGATCAGGGCTCCTACAATGAGCAGTTCTTC

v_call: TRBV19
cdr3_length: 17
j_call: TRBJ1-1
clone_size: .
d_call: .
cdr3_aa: CASSIGRSRNQNTEAFF
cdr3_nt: TGTGCCAGTAGTATAGGCAGGTCAAGGAACCAGAACACTGAAGCTTTCTTT

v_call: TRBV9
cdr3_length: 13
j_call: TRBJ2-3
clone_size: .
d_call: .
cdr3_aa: CASSLSGEDTQYF
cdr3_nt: TGTGCCAGCAGCCTCTCCGGAGAAGATACGCAGTATTTT

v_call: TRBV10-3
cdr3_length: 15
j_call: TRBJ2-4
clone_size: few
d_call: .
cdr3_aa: CAISEGGAAKNIQYF
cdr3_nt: TGTGCCATCAGTGAAGGGGGAGCGGCCAAAAACATTCAGTACTTC

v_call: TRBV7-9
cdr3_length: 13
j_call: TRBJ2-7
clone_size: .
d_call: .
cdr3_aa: CASSPMGGYEQYF
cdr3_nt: TGTGCCAGCAGCCCTATGGGAGGCTACGAGCAGTACTTC

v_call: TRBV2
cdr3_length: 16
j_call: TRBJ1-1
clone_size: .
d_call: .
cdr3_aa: CASSEGVRVMNTEAFF
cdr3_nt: TGTGCCAGCAGTGAAGGGGTCAGGGTCATGAACACTGAAGCTTTCTTT

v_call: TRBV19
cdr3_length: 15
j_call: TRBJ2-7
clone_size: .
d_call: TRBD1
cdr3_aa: CASSPGTGGSYEQYF
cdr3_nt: TGTGCCAGTAGCCCCGGGACAGGGGGGTCCTACGAGCAGTACTTC

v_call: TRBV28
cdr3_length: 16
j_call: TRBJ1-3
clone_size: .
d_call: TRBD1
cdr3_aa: CASSLVDRGSGNTIYF
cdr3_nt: TGTGCCAGCAGTTTAGTAGACAGGGGGTCCGGAAACACCATATATTTT

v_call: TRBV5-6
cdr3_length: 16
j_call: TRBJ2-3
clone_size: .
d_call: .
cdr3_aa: CASSLFGETSTDTQYF
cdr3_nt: TGTGCCAGCAGCTTGTTTGGTGAAACTAGCACAGATACGCAGTATTTT